The next 14 T cell receptor delta chains were all read from a single sample in a study of γδ T cells in repeated Plasmodium falciparum infection. Bulk repertoires came from Vgamma9/Vdelta2+ or Vdelta2-negative gammadelta T cells flow-sorted from PBMC. TCRdb re-called clones from the multiplex PCR reads via CATT. The sample has 50,000 or so delta-chain clones; around 1.6% are singletons. The sequencing sample was made of gamma-delta T cells from blood. These receptors were obtained from a pool of human donors (malaria-infected and uninfected, not separated).

This clone has more than one count but fewer than ten. TCRdb pairs this DNA with a much larger clone's protein that differs at residue 7, likely a read error; the protein shown was translated from the DNA. The chain is built from TRDV3 and TRDJ1; D might be TRDD3 (5 bases). Germline loops: CDR1 TVYSNPD, CDR2 GDNSRS (reference sequence). This CDR3 spans 13 amino acids. Trimming cost V 5 bases and J 4 bases, with 17 bases left between them. CDR3 DNA sequence: TGTGCCCAAAGGAGCTGGGAGGACGATAAACTCATCTTT. This gives the protein CAQRSWEDDKLIF.

This clone has only a few counts. The V and J genes are TRDV1 and TRDJ1, with 9 bases matching TRDD3. The J gene, absent from TCRdb, was called here by matching the DNA to germline. Looked up from germline, CDR1 is TSWWSYY and CDR2 is QGS. CDR3 length: 19 amino acids. V shed 0 bases and J 0 bases; nucleotides not matched to a gene: 11. The CDR3, as DNA: TGTGCTCTTGGGGAACTACTGGGGGACAAAGGGAGCTACACCGATAAACTCATCTTT. Protein sequence: CALGELLGDKGSYTDKLIF.

This clone has a handful of counts. Translating this DNA gives a protein that differs at residue 12 from the TCRdb one, which belongs to a much larger clone; a read error is likely, and the protein shown is this translation. This chain links TRDV1 with TRDJ1, with 7 bases aligning to TRDD2. Trimming cost V 0 bases and J 1 base; bases outside gene matches: 26. The CDR3 loop spans 23 amino acids. Germline V gene sequence: CDR1 TSWWSYY, CDR2 QGS. The CDR3 nucleotides read TGTGCTCTTGGGGAACTTACTCTTCCTAAGGGGCCCAAGGTTATCGGGGGCACCGATAAACTCATCTTT. Amino acid sequence: CALGELTLPKGPKVIGGTDKLIF.

Remarks on this clone: A far larger clone is one nucleotide away, so this likely arose from a read error. The identical CDR3 is also encoded by other nucleotide sequences in the sample. This chain uses TRDV2 with TRDJ1; 9 nucleotides align to TRDD3. Germline matching of the DNA provided the J gene here, since TCRdb leaves it blank. From germline, CDR1 is GEAIGNYY and CDR2 EKD. This CDR3 is 17 amino acids long. Here the CDR3 reads CACDPSRTGGYPDKLIF. CDR3 nucleotide sequence: TGTGCCTGTGACCCATCACGCACGGGGGGATACCCCGACAAACTCATCTTT.

This clone is classed as medium-sized. Other nucleotide sequences in the sample specify the same CDR3. The J gene is TRDJ1, the V gene TRDV1, with 11 nucleotides matching TRDD3. The junction had 12 bases not matched to a gene; V was cut back by 2 bases and J by 10 bases. The CDR3 spans 16 residues. The germline V gene has CDR1 TSWWSYY and CDR2 QGS. The CDR3 region is CALGELALLGDTRLIF. In DNA, the CDR3 is TGTGCTCTTGGGGAATTGGCCTTGCTGGGGGATACAAGACTCATCTTT.

Of note for this clone: TCRdb has a much larger clone's protein, which differs at residue 5 from the translation of this DNA, likely because of a read error; what is shown is the protein translated from the DNA. This chain joins TRDV1 and TRDJ1; TRDD3 matches 9 bases. Here the J gene was assigned by germline matching of the DNA, as TCRdb has none. Trimming at V came to 4 bases and at J to 8 bases, leaving 14 bases not matched to a gene. Germline CDR1 and CDR2: TSWWSYY and QGS. CDR3 size: 16 residues. The CDR3 sequence is CALGGPVRRGIPKLIF. In DNA form, the CDR3 reads TGTGCTCTTGGGGGACCGGTCCGAAGGGGGATACCCAAACTCATCTTT.

In the case of this clone: TCRdb pairs this DNA with a much larger clone's protein that differs at residue 16, likely a read error; the protein shown was translated from the DNA. The genes are TRDV1 and TRDJ1; 8 bases are shared with TRDD3. The J gene is not listed in TCRdb, so it was assigned here from a DNA match to germline. Germline V CDR1 and CDR2: TSWWSYY, QGS. The CDR3 length is 19 residues. The DNA of the CDR3 is TGTGCTCTTGGGGAACTATCCTACCAGGGGGATAGCTACACCGATGAACTCATCTTT. Its protein product is CALGELSYQGDSYTDELIF.

Of note for this clone: This DNA's translation differs at residue 18 from TCRdb's protein, which comes from a much larger clone; a read error is likely, and the protein shown is translated from the DNA. V is TRDV1 and J is TRDJ1; 12 bases are a match to TRDD3. The J gene, left out of TCRdb, was set here by checking the DNA against germline. Germline V lookup: CDR1 TSWWSYY, CDR2 QGS. With 1 base clipped from V and 1 base from J, the junction kept 25 bases outside the gene matches. This CDR3 region has 24 residues. The CDR3 sequence is CALGERAVRNLGLLGDTCTDKLIF. DNA of the CDR3: TGTGCTCTTGGGGAACGGGCGGTAAGGAACCTAGGCCTACTGGGGGATACTTGCACCGATAAACTCATCTTT.

Comments on this clone: TCRdb attributes to this sequence the protein of a much larger clone, which differs from the DNA translation at residue 17; a read error is likely, and the protein displayed is translated from the DNA. This chain links TRDV1 with TRDJ1; TRDD3 aligns across 9 bases. The germline CDR1 and CDR2 sequences are TSWWSYY and QGS. The CDR3 consists of 21 residues. The CDR3 region is CALGLLPDVLGDQPNTGKLIF. DNA for the CDR3: TGTGCTCTTGGGCTCCTTCCTGACGTACTGGGGGACCAACCTAACACCGGTAAACTCATCTTT.

This clone appeared a few times. It differs at one base from a far larger clone, so likely a read error. Other nucleotide sequences in the sample specify the same CDR3. The J gene is TRDJ1, the V gene TRDV1; D possibly corresponds to TRDD2 (8 bases). TCRdb gives no J gene; it was assigned here by matching the DNA to germline. Germline V CDR1 and CDR2: TSWWSYY, QGS. V was shortened by 2 bases and J by 0 bases, with 25 bases between the two germline ends. The CDR3 totals 20 residues. The CDR3 nucleotides are TGTGCTCTTGGGGAAAGGGCGCTTCCTACGGTGCTGGGGGACACCGATAAACTCATCTTT. It encodes CALGERALPTVLGDTDKLIF.

This clone was recorded a few times. A single base is all that separates this from a far larger clone, so a read error is likely. The sample has other DNA sequences that encode this CDR3 too. TRDV1 is the V gene, and the J gene was not called; the DNA was not compared with TRDD3, the D call given in the table. This CDR3 contains 14 residues. Germline V gene lookup returns CDR1 TSWWSYY and CDR2 QGS. The chain's CDR3 is CALGIRPPGSKLIF. The CDR3 DNA sequence: TGTGCTCTTGGGATACGCCCCCCCGGCTCCAAACTCATCTTC.

This clone was counted many times. It is likely a read error: a sequence one base away is far more abundant. This CDR3 is also generated by other DNA sequences in the sample. V gene TRDV3 combines with J gene TRDJ1; 7 bases align to TRDD3. The CDR3 covers 21 residues. The germline V gene has CDR1 TVYSNPD and CDR2 GDNSRS (reference sequence). Germline trimming cut 0 bases from V and 0 bases from J; bases unmatched to any gene: 25. The CDR3 coding sequence is TGTGCCTTTAGAGCGCCCTCCCCCCTGGGGGCCATATGGGCGTACACCGATAAACTCATCTTT. Translated, it gives CAFRAPSPLGAIWAYTDKLIF.

This clone came up many times. This DNA's translation differs at residue 15 from TCRdb's protein, which comes from a much larger clone; a read error is likely, and the protein shown is translated from the DNA. This specimen includes other DNA sequences encoding the same CDR3. V usage is TRDV1 and J usage is TRDJ1; TRDD3 agrees at 8 bases. TCRdb gives no J gene; it was assigned here by matching the DNA to germline. Germline lookup yields CDR1 TSWWSYY and CDR2 QGS. The CDR3 has 20 amino acids. Trimming took 3 bases from V and 2 from J; bases not matched to a gene: 20. CDR3 loop: CALGDSYWGSTGVWTDKLIF. In nucleotides, the CDR3 is TGTGCTCTTGGGGATTCGTACTGGGGGTCCACCGGAGTCTGGACCGATAAACTCATCTTT.

In the case of this clone: This likely stems from a read error, as it lies one base from a far larger clone. Additional DNA sequences in this sample encode the identical CDR3. The rearrangement links TRDV3 to TRDJ1; D perhaps matches TRDD3 (5 bases). There are 16 residues in the CDR3. CDR1 TVYSNPD and CDR2 GDNSRS come from the germline V gene (reference sequence). This CDR3 reads CAFVPRGPPFDNKLIF. DNA for the CDR3: TGTGCCTTTGTTCCCAGGGGACCTCCGTTTGATAATAAGCTCATCTTT.